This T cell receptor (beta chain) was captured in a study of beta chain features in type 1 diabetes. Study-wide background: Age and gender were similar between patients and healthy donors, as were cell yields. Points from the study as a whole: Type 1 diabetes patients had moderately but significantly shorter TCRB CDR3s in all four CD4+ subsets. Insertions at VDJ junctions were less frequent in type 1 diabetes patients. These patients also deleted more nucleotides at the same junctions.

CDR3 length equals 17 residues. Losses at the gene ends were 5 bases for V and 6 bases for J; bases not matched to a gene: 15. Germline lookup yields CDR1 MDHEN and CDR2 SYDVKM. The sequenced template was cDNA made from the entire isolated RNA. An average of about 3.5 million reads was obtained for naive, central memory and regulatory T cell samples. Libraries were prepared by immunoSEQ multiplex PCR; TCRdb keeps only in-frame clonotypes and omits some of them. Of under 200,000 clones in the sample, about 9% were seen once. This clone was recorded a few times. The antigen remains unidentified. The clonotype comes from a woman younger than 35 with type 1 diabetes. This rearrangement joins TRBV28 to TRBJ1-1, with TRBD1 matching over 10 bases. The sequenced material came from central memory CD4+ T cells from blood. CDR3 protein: CASSADRDRGRFPEAFF. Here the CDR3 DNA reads TGTGCCAGCAGTGCTGACCGGGACAGGGGACGTTTCCCTGAAGCTTTCTTT.